The clone carrying this T cell receptor (beta chain) was seen a handful of times. Its matching antigen is unknown. The data derive from a study of cytomegalovirus exposure and HLA in healthy donors. Findings and caveats of the study: The study listed 164 cytomegalovirus-associated TCR beta chains. Links to common viral pathogens appeared, in a later analysis, for several of the most significant clusters.

PCR involved 60 Vbeta and 13 Jbeta primers. Assay: immunoSEQ multiplex PCR; the TCRdb copy retains only in-frame clones and omits some. The profile shows roughly 200,000 clones, about 82% of them singletons. Germline V gives CDR1 SGHRS, CDR2 YFSETQ. CDR3 length: 14 amino acids. V was pared by 4 bases and J by 4 bases, with 4 bases of the junction left unmatched. The rearrangement joins TRBV5-1 to TRBJ1-1, with 10 bases identical to TRBD1. Input material: PBMCs. The TCR comes from a woman aged 45-60 years in good health and CMV-seronegative. The CDR3 loop reads CASSADRGVTEAFF. Written as DNA, the CDR3 is TGCGCCAGCAGCGCGGACAGGGGGGTCACTGAAGCTTTCTTT.